The next 5 T cell receptor beta chains were all read from a single sample in a study of identical twins. TCRdb fed the 5' RACE reads into MiXCR, producing one record per CDR3 protein. The table includes 1.5 million to 2 million distinct CDR3 sequences, around a third detected once. The sequencing sample was made of cord blood. These receptors all stem from a newborn girl in good health.

The J gene is TRBJ1-5, the V gene TRBV20-1; tentative D call: TRBD1 (6 bases). CDR3 length: 14 amino acids. Germline V gene lookup returns CDR1 DFQATT and CDR2 SNEGSKA (reference sequence). V was shortened by 4 bases and J by 7 bases, with 17 bases between the two germline ends. CDR3 in amino acids: CSAKRGALEQPQHF. CDR3 bases: TGCAGTGCTAAACGGGGGGCATTAGAACAGCCCCAGCATTTT.

CDR3: CASSLKVWGAGETQYF. In DNA form, the CDR3 reads TGTGCCAGCAGCTTAAAGGTGTGGGGGGCTGGAGAGACCCAGTACTTC. The genes are TRBV5-6 and TRBJ2-5, with D perhaps given as TRBD1 or TRBD2 (6 bases each). Per germline, CDR1 SGHDT and CDR2 YYEEEE. There are 16 residues in the CDR3. Trimming left V 2 bases short and J 4 bases short, with 18 bases between. Drawing the rest from reference TRBV5-6 and TRBJ2-5, the complete variable domain is DAGVTQSPTHLIKTRGQQVTLRCSPKSGHDTVSWYQQALGQGPQFIFQYYEEEERQRGNFPDRFSGHQFPNYSSELNVNALLLGDSALYLCASSLKVWGAGETQYFGPGTRLLVL.

This clonotype was found a few times. The chain carries TRBV29-1 and TRBJ2-7, with D possibly called TRBD1 or TRBD2 (5 bases each). This CDR3 has 13 residues. CDR1 SQVTM and CDR2 ANQGSEA come from the germline V gene. V shed 2 bases and J shed 2 bases, with 10 bases lying between them. The CDR3 nucleotides read TGCAGCGTTGAATCGGGACGGACCTACGAGCAGTACTTC. It encodes CSVESGRTYEQYF.

The CDR3 DNA follows: TGTGCCAGCAGCTTTCTAAAGACAGGGGGCTATGGCTACACCTTC. It specifies CASSFLKTGGYGYTF. The genes are TRBV7-2 and TRBJ1-2; TRBD1 matches at 9 bases. Germline CDR1 is SGHTA and CDR2 is FQGNSA. The CDR3 runs 15 residues. Trimming cost V 3 bases and J 4 bases; bases outside gene matches: 6.

Regarding this clonotype: The junction does not match germline at one end; this may be a read error. This chain uses TRBV5-1 with TRBJ2-2, with 9 bases that match TRBD2. Germline-derived CDR1 and CDR2 are SGHRS and YFSETQ. The CDR3 has 18 residues. The CDR3 DNA follows: TGCGCCAGCAGCCTGCTCCCTTTAGCGGGAGTGAACACCGGGGAGCAGTTTTTT. Translating it yields CASSLLPLAGVNTGEQFF.